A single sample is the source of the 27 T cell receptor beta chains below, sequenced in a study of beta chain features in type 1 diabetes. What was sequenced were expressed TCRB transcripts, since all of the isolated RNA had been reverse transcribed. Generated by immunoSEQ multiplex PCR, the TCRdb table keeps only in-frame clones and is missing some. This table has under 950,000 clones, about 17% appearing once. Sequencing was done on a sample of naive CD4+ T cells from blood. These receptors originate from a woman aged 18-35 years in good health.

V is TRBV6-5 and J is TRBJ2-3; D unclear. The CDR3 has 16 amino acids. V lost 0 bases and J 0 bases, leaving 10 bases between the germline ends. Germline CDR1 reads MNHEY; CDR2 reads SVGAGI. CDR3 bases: TGTGCCAGCAGTTACTCGGCATCCTCCAGCACAGATACGCAGTATTTT. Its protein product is CASSYSASSSTDTQYF.

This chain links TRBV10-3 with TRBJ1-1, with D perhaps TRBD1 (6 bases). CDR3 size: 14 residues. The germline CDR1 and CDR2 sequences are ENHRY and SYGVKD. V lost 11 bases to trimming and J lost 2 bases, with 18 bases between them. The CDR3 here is CAVRGDGTNTEAFF. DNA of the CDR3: TGTGCCGTAAGGGGGGATGGGACCAACACTGAAGCTTTCTTT.

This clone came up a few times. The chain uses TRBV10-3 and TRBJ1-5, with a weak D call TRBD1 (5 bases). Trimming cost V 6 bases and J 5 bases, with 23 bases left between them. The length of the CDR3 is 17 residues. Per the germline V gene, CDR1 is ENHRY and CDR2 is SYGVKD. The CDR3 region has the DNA TGTGCCATCAGCTGGGCCGGGACGGGGAGTAACGATCAGCCCCAGCATTTT. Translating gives CAISWAGTGSNDQPQHF.

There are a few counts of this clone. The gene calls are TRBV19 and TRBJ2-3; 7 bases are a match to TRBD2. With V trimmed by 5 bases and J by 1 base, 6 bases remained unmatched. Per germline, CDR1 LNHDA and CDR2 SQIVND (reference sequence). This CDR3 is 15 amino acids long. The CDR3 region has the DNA TGTGCCAGTAGTTCACTAGCGTCAGGCACAGATACGCAGTATTTT. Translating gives CASSSLASGTDTQYF.

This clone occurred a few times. The CDR3 reads CASSQQGRLAGEQFF. The CDR3, as DNA: TGCGCCAGCAGCCAACAGGGTCGGCTAGCAGGCGAGCAGTTCTTC. The rearrangement joins TRBV5-1 to TRBJ2-1; a weak D match, TRBD1 (6 bases). Germline V gene sequence: CDR1 SGHRS, CDR2 YFSETQ. This CDR3 is built from 15 residues. V lost 4 bases and J lost 10, with 21 bases in between. Variable domain in full (rest from reference TRBV5-1 and TRBJ2-1): KAGVTQTPRYLIKTRGQQVTLSCSPISGHRSVSWYQQTPGQGLQFLFEYFSETQRNKGNFPGRFSGRQFSNSRSEMNVSTLELGDSALYLCASSQQGRLAGEQFFGPGTRLTVL.

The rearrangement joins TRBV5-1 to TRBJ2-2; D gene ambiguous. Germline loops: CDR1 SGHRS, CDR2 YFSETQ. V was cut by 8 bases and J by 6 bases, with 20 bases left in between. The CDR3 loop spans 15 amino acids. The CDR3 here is CASIPSPPRAGELFF. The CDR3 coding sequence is TGCGCCAGTATCCCATCTCCCCCCCGGGCCGGGGAGCTGTTTTTT.

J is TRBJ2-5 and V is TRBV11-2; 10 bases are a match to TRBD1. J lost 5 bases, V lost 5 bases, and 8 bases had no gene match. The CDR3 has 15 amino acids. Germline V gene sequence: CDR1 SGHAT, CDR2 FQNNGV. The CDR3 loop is CASSPRQGARETQYF. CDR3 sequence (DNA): TGTGCCAGCAGCCCCCGACAGGGGGCGAGGGAGACCCAGTACTTC.

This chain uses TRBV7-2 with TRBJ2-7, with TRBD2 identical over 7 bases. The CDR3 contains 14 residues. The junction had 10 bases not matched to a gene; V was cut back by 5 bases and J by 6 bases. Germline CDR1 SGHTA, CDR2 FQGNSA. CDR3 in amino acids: CASSLHGRRGEQYF. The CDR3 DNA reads TGTGCCAGCAGCCTGCACGGGAGGAGGGGCGAGCAGTACTTC.

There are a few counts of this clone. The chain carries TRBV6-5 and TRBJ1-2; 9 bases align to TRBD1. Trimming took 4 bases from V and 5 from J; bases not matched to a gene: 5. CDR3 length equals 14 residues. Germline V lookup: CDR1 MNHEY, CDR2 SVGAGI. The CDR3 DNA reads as TGTGCCAGCAGTTCAACAGGGGGCGGGTATGGCTACACCTTC. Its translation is CASSSTGGGYGYTF.

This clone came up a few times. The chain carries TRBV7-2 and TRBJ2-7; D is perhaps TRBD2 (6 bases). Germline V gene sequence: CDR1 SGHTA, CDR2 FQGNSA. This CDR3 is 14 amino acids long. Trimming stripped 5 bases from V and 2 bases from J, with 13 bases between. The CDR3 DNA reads TGTGCCAGCAGCCCACCGGGCGGGGCCTACGAGCAGTACTTC. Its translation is CASSPPGGAYEQYF.

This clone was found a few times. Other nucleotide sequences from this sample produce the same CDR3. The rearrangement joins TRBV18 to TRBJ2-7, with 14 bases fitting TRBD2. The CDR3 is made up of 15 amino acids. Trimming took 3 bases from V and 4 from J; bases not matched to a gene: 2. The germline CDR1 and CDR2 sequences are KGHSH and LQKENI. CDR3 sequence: CASSPGTSGRYEQYF. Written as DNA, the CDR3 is TGTGCCAGCTCACCGGGGACTAGCGGGAGATACGAGCAGTACTTC.

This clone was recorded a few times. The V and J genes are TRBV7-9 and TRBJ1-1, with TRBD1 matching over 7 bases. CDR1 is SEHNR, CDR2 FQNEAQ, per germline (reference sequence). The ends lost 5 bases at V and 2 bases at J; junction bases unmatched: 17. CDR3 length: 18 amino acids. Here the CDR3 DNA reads TGTGCCAGCAGCCAAGAACCAGAACAAAACAGGGGTAACACTGAAGCTTTCTTT. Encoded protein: CASSQEPEQNRGNTEAFF.

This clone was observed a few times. The CDR3 loop is CASSPSGSRNIQYF. The CDR3, as DNA: TGTGCCAGCAGTCCGAGCGGGAGTAGGAACATTCAGTACTTC. The chain joins TRBV6-5 to TRBJ2-4, with 8 bases lining up with TRBD2. The trim removed 5 bases at V and 7 bases at J, leaving 7 bases unmatched. This CDR3 has 14 amino acids. Germline CDR1 MNHEY, CDR2 SVGAGI.

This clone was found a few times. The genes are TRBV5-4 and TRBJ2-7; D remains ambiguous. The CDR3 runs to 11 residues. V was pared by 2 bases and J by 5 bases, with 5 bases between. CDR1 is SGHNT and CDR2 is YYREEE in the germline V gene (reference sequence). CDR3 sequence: CASSFQNEQYF. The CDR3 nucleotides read TGTGCCAGCAGCTTTCAGAACGAGCAGTACTTC.

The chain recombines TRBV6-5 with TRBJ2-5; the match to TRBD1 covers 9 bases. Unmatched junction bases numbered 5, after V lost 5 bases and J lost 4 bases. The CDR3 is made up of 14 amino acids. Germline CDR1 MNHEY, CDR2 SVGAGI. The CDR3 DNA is TGTGCCAGCAGTGTGGACAGGGGACGAGAGACCCAGTACTTC. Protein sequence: CASSVDRGRETQYF.

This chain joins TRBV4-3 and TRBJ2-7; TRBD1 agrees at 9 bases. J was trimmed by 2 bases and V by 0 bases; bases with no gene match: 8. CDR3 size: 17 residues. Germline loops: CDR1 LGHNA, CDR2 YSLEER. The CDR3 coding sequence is TGCGCCAGCAGCCAAGATCAGTTTGGGACAGGGCCCTACGAGCAGTACTTC. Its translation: CASSQDQFGTGPYEQYF.

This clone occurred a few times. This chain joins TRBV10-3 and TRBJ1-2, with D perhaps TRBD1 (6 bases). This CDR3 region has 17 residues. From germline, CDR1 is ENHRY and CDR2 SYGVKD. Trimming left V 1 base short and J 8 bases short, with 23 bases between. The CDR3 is CAISELLVADRTEGYTF. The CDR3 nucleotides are TGTGCCATCAGTGAGTTGTTGGTGGCCGACAGGACGGAAGGCTACACCTTC.

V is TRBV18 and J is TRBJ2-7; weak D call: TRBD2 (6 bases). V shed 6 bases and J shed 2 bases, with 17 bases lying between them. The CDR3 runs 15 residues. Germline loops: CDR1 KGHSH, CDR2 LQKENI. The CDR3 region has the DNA TGTGCCAGCTCGGACCGCGGTAGCGGAACCTACGAGCAGTACTTC. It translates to CASSDRGSGTYEQYF. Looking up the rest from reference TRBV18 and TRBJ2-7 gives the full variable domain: NAGVMQNPRHLVRRRGQEARLRCSPMKGHSHVYWYRQLPEEGLKFMVYLQKENIIDESGMPKERFSAEFPKEGPSILRIQQVVRGDSAAYFCASSDRGSGTYEQYFGPGTRLTVT.

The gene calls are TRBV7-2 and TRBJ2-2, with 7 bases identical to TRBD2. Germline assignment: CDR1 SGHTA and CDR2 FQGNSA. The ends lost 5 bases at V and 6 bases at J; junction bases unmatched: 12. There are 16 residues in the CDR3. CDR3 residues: CASSPVGGSAPGELFF. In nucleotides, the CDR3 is TGTGCCAGCAGCCCGGTGGGCGGGAGTGCCCCCGGGGAGCTGTTTTTT.

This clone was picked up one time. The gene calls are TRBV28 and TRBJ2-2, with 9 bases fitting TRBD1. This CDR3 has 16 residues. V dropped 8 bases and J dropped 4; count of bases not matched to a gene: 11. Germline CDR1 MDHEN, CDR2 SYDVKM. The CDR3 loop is CASGDTGGAFTGELFF. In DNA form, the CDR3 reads TGTGCCAGCGGAGATACAGGGGGCGCATTCACCGGGGAGCTGTTTTTT.

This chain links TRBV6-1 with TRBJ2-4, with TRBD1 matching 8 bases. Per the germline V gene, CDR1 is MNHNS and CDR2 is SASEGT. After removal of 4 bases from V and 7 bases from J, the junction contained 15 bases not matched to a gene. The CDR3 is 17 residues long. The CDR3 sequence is CASSGGRGLIGWNIQYF. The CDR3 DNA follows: TGTGCCAGCAGTGGAGGCAGGGGGCTAATAGGTTGGAACATTCAGTACTTC.

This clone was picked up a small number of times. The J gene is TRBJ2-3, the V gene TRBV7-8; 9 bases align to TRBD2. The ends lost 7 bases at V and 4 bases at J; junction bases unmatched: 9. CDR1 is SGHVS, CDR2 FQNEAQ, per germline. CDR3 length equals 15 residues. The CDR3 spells CASKAGLATADTQYF. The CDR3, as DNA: TGTGCCAGCAAGGCGGGACTAGCTACCGCAGATACGCAGTATTTT.

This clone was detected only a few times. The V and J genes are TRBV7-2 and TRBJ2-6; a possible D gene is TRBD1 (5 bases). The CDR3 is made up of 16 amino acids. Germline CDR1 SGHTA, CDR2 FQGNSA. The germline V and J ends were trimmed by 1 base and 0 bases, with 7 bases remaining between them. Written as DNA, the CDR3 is TGTGCCAGCAGCTTAGACAGGAGCTCTGGGGCCAACGTCCTGACTTTC. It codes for CASSLDRSSGANVLTF. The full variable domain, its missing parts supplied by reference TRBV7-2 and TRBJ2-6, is GAGVSQSPSNKVTEKGKDVELRCDPISGHTALYWYRQSLGQGLEFLIYFQGNSAPDKSGLPSDRFSAERTGGSVSTLTIQRTQQEDSAVYLCASSLDRSSGANVLTFGAGSRLTVL.

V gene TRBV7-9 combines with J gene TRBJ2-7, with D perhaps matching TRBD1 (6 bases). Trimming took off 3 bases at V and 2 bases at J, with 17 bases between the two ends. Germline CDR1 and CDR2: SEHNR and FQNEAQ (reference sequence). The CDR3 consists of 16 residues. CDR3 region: CASSFSGQRPPYEQYF. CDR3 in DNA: TGTGCCAGCAGCTTTTCAGGACAGCGACCTCCCTACGAGCAGTACTTC.

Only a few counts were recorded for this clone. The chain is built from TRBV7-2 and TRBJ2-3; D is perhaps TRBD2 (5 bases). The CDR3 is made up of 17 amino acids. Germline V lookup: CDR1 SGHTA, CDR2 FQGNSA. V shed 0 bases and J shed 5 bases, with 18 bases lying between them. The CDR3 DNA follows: TGTGCCAGCAGCTTAGCGGACTCACCCATCCGGGGAGATACGCAGTATTTT. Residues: CASSLADSPIRGDTQYF.

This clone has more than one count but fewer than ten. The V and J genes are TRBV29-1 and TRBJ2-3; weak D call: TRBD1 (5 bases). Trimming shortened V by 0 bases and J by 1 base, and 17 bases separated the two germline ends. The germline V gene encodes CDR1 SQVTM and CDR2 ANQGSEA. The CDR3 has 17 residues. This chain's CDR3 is CSVEEAAKGQGTDTQYF. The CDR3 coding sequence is TGCAGCGTTGAAGAGGCCGCAAAGGGGCAGGGCACAGATACGCAGTATTTT.

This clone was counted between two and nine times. The CDR3 sequence: CASCRDQQMEQFF. As DNA, the CDR3 is TGTGCCAGCTGCCGGGACCAACAAATGGAGCAGTTCTTC. The rearrangement links TRBV18 to TRBJ2-1; tentatively, D is TRBD1 or TRBD2 (5 bases each). Germline V gene data show CDR1 as KGHSH and CDR2 as LQKENI. Trimming took 7 bases from V and 10 from J, leaving 17 bases between them. This CDR3 has 13 residues.